The sequence of this T cell receptor (beta chain) was determined in a study of OX40 agonist ivuxolimab in advanced cancers. In the study overall: Patients with hepatocellular carcinoma, melanoma, renal cell or head and neck cancer made up the dose-escalation patients.

The protocol was immunoSEQ multiplex PCR, while the TCRdb copy is restricted to in-frame clones and leaves out a portion. Counted here are about 82,000 clones, roughly 90% occurring once; the ten biggest clones make up about 8.6%. Germline lookup yields CDR1 MNHEY and CDR2 SVGAGI. V was trimmed by 5 bases and J by 4 bases, leaving 11 bases between them. CDR3 size: 13 residues. If patients had autoimmune disease history or systemic immunosuppression, they were excluded. J is TRBJ1-2 and V is TRBV6-5; D unresolved. Sequences were derived from CD4+ or CD8+ T cells sorted from blood, sampled in a trial of the OX40 agonist ivuxolimab. The receptor was isolated from an adult with an advanced solid tumor such as melanoma, head and neck, liver or kidney cancer. The CDR3 loop is CASSQDSSYGYTF. The CDR3, as DNA: TGTGCCAGCAGTCAGGACTCATCCTATGGCTACACCTTC.